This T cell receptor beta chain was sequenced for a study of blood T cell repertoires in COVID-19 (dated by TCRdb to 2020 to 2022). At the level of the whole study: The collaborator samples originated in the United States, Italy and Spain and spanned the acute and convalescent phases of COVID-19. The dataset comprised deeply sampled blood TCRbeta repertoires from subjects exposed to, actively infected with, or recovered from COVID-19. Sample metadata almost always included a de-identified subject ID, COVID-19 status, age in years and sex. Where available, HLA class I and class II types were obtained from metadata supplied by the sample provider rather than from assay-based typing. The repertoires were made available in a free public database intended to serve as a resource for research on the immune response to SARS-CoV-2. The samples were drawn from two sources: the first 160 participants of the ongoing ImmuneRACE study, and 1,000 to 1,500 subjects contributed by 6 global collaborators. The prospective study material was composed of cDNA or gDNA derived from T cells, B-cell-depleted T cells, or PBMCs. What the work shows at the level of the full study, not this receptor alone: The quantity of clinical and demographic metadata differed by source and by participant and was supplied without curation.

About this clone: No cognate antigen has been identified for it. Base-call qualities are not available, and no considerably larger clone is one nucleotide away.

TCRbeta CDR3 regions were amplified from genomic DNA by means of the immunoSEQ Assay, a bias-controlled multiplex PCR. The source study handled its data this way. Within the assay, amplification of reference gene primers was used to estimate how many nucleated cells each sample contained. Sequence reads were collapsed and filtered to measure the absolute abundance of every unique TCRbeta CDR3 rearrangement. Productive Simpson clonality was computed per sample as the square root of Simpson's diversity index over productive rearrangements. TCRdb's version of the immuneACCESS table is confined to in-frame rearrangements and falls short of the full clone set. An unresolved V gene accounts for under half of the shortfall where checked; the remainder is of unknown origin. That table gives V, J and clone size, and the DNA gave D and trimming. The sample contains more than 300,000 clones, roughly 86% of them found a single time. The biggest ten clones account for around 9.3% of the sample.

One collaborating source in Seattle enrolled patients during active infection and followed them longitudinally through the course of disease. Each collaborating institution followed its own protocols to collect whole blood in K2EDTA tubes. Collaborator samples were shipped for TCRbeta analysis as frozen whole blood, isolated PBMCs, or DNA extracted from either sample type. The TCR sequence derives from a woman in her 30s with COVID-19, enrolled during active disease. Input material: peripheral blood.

The DNA sequence is given as TGTGCCAGCAGCCCTTGGGACAGGGATGGAGAGACCCAGTACTTC. It translates as CASSPWDRDGETQYF. The sequence links TRBV9 to TRBJ2-5; 9 central bases correspond to TRBD1. Taken from cysteine to phenylalanine, the CDR3 has 15 residues. The only DNA kept is the CDR3, 45 bases in frame from the first base. For this chain, trimming is 4 bases at the V end and 4 bases at the J end, and the number of junction bases without a gene match is 8. CDR1 and CDR2 (SGDLS, YYNGEE) derive from the germline V gene.